The subject of this entry is one T cell receptor (beta chain). Per germline, CDR1 LGHNA and CDR2 YNFKEQ. The CDR3 extends over 16 amino acids. Trimming stripped 1 base from V and 3 bases from J, with 13 bases between. This specimen comes from a study of T-cell memory formation after mild COVID-19. A single record per CDR3 protein comes from TCRdb applying MiXCR to the 5' RACE reads. This sample has under 250,000 distinct CDR3 sequences; approximately 9% occur once, and the top ten carry 20% to 25%. Sequenced input: PBMCs or a T cell subset sorted from them (not recorded which). The receptor comes from a man in his late teens or twenties who had mild COVID-19 (a few samples of this study predate the infection). Cell type and time point are not known. This chain uses TRBV4-2 with TRBJ1-5; weak D call: TRBD1 (6 bases). CDR3 DNA: TGTGCCAGCAGCCAAGGTGGAACAGGGATCAATCAGCCCCAGCATTTT. Translating gives CASSQGGTGINQPQHF.